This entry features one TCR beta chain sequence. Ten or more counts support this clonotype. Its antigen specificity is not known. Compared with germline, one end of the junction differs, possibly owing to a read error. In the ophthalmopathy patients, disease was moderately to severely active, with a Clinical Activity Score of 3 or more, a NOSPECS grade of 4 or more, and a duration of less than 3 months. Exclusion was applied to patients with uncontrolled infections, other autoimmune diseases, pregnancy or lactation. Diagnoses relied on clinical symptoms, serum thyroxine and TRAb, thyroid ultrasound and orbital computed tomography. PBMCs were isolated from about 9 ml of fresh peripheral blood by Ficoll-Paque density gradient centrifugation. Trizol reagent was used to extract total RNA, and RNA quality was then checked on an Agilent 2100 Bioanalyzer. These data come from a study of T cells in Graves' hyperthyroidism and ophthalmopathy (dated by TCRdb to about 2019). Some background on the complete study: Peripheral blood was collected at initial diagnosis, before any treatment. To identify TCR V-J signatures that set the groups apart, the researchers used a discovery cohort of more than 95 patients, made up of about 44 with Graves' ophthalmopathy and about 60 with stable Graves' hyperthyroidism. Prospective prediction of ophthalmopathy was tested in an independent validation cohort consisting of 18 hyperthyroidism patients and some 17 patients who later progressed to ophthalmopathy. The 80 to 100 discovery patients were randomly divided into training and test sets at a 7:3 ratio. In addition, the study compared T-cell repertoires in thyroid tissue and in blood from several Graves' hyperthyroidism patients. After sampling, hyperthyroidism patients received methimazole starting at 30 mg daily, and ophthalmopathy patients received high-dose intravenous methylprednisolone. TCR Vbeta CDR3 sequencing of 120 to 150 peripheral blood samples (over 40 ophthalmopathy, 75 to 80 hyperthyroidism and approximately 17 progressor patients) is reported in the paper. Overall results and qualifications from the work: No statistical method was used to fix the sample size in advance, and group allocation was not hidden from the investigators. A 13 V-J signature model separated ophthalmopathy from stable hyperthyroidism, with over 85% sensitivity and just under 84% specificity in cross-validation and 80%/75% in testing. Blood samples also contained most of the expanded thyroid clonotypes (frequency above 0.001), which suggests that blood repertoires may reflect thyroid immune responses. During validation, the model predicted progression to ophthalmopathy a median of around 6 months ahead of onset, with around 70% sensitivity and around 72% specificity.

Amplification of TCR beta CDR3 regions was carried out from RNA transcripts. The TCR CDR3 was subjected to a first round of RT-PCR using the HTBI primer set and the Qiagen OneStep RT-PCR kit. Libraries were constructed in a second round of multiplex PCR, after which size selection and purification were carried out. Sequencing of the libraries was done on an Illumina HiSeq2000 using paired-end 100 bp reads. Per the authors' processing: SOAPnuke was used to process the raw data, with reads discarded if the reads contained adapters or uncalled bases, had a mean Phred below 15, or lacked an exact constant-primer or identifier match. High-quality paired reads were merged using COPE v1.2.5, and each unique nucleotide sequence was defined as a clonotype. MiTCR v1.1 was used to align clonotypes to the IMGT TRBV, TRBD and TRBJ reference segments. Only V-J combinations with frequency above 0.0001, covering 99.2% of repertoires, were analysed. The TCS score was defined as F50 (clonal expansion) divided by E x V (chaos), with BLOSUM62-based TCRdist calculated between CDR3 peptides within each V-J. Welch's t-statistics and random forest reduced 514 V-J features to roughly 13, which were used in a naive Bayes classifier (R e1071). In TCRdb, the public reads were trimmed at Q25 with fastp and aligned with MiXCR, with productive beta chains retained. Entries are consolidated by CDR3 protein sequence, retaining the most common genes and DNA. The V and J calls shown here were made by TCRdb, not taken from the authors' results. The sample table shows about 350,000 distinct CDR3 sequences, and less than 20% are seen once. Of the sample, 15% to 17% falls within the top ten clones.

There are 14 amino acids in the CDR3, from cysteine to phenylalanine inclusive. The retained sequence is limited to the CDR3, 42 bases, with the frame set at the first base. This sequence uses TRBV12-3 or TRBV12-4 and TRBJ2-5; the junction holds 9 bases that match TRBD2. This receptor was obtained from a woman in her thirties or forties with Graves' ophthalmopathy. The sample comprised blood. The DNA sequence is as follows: TGTGCCAGCAGGTTAGCGGGAGCTCGAGAGACCCAGTACTTC. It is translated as CASRLAGARETQYF.